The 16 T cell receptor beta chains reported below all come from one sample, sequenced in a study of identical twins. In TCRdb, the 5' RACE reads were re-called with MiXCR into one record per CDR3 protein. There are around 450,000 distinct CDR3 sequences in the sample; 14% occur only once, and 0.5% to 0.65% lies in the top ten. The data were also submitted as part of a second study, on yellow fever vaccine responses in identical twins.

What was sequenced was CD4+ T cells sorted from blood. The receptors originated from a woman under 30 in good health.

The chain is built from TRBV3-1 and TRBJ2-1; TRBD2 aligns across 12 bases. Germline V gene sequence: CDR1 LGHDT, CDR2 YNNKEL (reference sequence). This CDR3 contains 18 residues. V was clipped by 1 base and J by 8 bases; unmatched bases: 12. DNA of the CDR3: TGTGCCAGCAGCCAAGCTAGCGGGAGGGCCCGAGGGGGGGATGAGCAGTTCTTC. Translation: CASSQASGRARGGDEQFF.

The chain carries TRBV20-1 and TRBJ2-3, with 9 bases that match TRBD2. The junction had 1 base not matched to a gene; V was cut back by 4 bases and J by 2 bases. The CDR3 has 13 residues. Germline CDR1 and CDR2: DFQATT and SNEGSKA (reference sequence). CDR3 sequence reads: CSATSGNTDTQYF. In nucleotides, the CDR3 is TGCAGTGCTACTAGCGGGAACACAGATACGCAGTATTTT.

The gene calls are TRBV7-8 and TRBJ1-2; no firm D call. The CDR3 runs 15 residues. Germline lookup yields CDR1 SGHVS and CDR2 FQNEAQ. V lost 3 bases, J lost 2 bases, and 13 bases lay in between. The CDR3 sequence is CASSLRSPTNYGYTF. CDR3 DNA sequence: TGTGCCAGCAGCTTGAGGTCTCCAACCAACTATGGCTACACCTTC.

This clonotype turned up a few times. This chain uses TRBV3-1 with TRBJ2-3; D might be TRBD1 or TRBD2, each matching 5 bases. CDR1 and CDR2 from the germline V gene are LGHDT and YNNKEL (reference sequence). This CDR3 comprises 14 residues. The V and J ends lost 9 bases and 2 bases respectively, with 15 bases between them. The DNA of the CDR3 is TGTGCCAGTGCTACGGGACCTATCACAGATACGCAGTATTTT. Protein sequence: CASATGPITDTQYF.

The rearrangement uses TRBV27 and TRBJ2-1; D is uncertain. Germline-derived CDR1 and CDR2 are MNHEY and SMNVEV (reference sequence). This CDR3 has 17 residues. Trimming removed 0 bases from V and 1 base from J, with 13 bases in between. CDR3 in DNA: TGTGCCAGCAGTTTATCTCTGCGACCCACATCCTACAATGAGCAGTTCTTC. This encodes CASSLSLRPTSYNEQFF.

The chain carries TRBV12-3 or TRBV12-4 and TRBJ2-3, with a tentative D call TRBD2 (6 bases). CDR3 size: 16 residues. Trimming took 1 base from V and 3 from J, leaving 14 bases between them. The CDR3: CASSLGRGTSTDTQYF. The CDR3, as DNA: TGTGCCAGCAGTTTAGGACGCGGGACGAGTACAGATACGCAGTATTTT.

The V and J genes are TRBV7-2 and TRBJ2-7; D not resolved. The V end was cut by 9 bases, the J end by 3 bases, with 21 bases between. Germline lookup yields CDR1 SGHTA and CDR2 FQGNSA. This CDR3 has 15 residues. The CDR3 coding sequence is TGTGCCAGTTCTCTTCGCCCCTTACTATTCTACGAGCAGTACTTC. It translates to CASSLRPLLFYEQYF. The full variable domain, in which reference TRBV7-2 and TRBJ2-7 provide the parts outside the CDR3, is GAGVSQSPSNKVTEKGKDVELRCDPISGHTALYWYRQSLGQGLEFLIYFQGNSAPDKSGLPSDRFSAERTGGSVSTLTIQRTQQEDSAVYLCASSLRPLLFYEQYFGPGTRLTVT.

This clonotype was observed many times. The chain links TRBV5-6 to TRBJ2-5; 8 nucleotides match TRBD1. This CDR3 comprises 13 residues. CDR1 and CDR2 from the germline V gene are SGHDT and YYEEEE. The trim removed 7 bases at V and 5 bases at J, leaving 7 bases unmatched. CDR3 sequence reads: CASETTGGETQYF. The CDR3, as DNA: TGTGCCAGCGAAACCACAGGGGGGGAGACCCAGTACTTC.

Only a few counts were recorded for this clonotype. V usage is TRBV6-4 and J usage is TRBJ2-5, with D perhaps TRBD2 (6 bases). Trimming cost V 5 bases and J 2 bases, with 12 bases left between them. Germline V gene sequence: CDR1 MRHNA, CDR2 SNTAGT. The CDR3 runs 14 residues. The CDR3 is CASSPTAGQETQYF. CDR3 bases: TGTGCCAGCAGTCCAACGGCGGGACAAGAGACCCAGTACTTC.

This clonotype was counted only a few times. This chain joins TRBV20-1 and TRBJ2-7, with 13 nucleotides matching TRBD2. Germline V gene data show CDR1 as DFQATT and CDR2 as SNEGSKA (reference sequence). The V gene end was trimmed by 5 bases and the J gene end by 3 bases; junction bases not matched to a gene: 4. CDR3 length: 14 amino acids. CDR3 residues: CSAPGLAGVYEQYF. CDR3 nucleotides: TGCAGTGCTCCCGGACTAGCGGGGGTCTACGAGCAGTACTTC.

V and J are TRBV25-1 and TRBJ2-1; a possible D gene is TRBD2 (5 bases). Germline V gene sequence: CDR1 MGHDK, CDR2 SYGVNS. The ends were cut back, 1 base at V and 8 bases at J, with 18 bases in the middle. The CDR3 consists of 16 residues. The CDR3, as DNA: TGTGCCAGCAGTGAATTCCCCGTCCTAGCTCACGATGAGCAGTTCTTC. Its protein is CASSEFPVLAHDEQFF.

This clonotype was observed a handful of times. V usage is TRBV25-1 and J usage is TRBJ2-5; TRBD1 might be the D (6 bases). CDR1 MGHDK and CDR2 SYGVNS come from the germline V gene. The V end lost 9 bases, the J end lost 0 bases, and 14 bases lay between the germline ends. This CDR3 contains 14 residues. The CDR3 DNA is TGTGCCAGTTACAGGGTCGGGTACCAAGAGACCCAGTACTTC. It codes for CASYRVGYQETQYF.

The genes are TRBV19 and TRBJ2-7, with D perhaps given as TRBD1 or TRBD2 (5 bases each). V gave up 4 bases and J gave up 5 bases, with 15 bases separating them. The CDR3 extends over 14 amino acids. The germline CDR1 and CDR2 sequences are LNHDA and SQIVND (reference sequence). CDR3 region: CASSTPGYSDEQYF. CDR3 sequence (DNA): TGTGCCAGTAGTACCCCAGGGTATAGCGACGAGCAGTACTTC.

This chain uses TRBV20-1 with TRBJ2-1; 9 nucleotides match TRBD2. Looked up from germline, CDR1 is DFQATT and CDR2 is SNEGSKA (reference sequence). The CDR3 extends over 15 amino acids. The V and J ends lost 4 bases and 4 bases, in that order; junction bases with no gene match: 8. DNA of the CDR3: TGCAGTGCTAATGCTCCTAGCGGGGTATACAATGAGCAGTTCTTC. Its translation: CSANAPSGVYNEQFF.

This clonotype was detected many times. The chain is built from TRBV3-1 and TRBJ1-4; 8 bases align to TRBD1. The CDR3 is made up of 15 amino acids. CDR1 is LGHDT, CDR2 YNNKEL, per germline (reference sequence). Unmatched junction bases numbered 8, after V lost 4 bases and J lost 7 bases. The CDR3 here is CASSPRTGSSEKLFF. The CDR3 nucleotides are TGTGCCAGCAGCCCGCGGACAGGGTCTAGTGAAAAACTGTTTTTT.

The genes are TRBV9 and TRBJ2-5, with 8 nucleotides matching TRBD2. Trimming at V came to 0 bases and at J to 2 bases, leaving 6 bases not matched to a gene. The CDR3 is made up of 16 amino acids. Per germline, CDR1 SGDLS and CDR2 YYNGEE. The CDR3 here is CASSVDKRGLQETQYF. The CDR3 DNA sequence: TGTGCCAGCAGCGTAGATAAGCGGGGGCTTCAAGAGACCCAGTACTTC.